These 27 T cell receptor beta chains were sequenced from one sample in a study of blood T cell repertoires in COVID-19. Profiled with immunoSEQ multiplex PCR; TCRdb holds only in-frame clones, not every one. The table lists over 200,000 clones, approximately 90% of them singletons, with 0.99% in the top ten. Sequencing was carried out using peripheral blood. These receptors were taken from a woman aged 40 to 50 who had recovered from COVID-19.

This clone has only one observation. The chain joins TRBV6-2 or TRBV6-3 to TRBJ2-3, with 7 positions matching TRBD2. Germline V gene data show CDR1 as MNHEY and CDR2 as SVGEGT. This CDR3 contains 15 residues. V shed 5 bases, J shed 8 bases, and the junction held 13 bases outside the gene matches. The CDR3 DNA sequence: TGTGCCAGCAGTGACCCCCCAGCGGGATTGGCTACGCAGTATTTT. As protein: CASSDPPAGLATQYF.

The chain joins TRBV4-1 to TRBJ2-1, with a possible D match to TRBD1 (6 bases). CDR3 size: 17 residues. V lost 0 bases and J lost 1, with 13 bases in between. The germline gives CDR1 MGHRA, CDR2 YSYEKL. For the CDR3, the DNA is TGCGCCAGCAGCCAAGAGTGGGGGCCACTATCCTACAATGAGCAGTTCTTC. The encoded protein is CASSQEWGPLSYNEQFF.

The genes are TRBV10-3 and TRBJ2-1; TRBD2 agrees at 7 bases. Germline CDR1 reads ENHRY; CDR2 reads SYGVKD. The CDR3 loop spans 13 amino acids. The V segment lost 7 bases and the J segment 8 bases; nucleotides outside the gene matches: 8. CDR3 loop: CAITAGVGDEQFF. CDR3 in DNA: TGTGCCATCACGGCGGGAGTGGGGGATGAGCAGTTCTTC.

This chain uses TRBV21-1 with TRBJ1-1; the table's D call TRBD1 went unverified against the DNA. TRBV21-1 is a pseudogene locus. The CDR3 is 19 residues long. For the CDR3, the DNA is TGTGCCAGCAGCCCACACCGGACAGCTAGAGGGGCTGGGAACACTGAAGCTTTCTTT. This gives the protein CASSPHRTARGAGNTEAFF.

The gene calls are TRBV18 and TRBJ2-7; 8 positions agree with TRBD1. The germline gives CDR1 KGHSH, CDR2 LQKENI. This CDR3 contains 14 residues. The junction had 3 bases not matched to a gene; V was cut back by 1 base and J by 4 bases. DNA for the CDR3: TGTGCCAGCTCACCACTCGGACAGGGTTACGAGCAGTACTTC. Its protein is CASSPLGQGYEQYF.

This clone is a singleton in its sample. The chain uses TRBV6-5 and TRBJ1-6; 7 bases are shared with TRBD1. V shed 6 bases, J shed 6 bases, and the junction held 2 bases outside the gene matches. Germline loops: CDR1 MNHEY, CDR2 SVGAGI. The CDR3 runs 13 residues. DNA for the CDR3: TGTGCCAGCAGGCAGGGGGGTAATTCACCCCTCCACTTT. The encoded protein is CASRQGGNSPLHF.

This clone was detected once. Here the CDR3 DNA reads TGTGCCAGCAGCCCGACAGGGGCGGGAAACACCATATATTTT. Its protein is CASSPTGAGNTIYF. The genes are TRBV9 and TRBJ1-3; 8 positions agree with TRBD1. The junction had 4 bases not matched to a gene; V was cut back by 4 bases and J by 4 bases. The CDR3 runs to 14 residues. The germline V gene has CDR1 SGDLS and CDR2 YYNGEE.

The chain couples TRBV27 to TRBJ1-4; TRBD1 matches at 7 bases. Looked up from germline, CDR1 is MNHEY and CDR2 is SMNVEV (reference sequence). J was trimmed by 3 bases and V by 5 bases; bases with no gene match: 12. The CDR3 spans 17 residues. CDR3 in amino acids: CASSPNRGSRSNEKLFF. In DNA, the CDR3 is TGTGCCAGCAGTCCAAACAGGGGCTCCCGCTCTAATGAAAAACTGTTTTTT.

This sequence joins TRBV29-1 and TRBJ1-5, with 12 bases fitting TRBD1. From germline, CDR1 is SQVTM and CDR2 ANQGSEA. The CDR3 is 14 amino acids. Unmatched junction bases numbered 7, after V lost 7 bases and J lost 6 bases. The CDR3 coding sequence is TGCAGCGCCCGGGACAGGGGGCTGGGTCAGCCCCAGCATTTT. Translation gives CSARDRGLGQPQHF.

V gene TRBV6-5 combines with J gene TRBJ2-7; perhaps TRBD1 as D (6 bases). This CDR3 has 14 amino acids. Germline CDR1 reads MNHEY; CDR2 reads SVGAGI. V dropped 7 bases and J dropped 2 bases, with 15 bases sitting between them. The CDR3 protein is CASTSPGDPYEQYF. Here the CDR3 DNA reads TGTGCCAGCACCTCCCCAGGGGACCCCTACGAGCAGTACTTC.

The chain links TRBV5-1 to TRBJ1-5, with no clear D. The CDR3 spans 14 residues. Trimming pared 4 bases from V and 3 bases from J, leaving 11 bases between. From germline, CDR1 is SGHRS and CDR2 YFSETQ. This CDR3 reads CASSPEGPNQPQHF. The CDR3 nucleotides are TGCGCCAGCAGCCCGGAGGGCCCCAATCAGCCCCAGCATTTT.

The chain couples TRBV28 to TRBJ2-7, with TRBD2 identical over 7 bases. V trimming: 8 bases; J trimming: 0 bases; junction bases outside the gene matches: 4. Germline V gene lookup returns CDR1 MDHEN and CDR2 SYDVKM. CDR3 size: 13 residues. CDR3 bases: TGTGCCAGCTTTAGCGGGCCCTCCTACGAGCAGTACTTC. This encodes CASFSGPSYEQYF.

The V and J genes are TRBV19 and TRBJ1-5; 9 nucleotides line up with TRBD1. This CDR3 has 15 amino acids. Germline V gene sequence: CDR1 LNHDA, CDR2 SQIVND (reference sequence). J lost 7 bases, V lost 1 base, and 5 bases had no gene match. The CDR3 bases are TGTGCCAGTAGTATAGGGGGACAGGGCGGGCAGCCCCAGCATTTT. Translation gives CASSIGGQGGQPQHF.

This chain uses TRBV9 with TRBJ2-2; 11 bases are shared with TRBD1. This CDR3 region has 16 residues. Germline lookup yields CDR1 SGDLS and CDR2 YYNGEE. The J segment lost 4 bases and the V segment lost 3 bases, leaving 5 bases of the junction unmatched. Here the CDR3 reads CASSAGQGALTGELFF. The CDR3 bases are TGTGCCAGCAGCGCCGGACAGGGGGCCCTCACCGGGGAGCTGTTTTTT.

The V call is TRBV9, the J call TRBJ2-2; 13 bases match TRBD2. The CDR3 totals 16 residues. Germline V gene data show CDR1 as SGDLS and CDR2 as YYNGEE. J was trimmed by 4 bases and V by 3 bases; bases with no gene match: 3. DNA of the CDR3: TGTGCCAGCAGCGGGACTAGCGGGAGTGTCACCGGGGAGCTGTTTTTT. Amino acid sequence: CASSGTSGSVTGELFF.

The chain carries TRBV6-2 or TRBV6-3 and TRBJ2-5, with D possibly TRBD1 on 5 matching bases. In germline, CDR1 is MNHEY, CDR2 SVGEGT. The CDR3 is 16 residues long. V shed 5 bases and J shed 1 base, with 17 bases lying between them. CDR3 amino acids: CASSPPLGRPQETQYF. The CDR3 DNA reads TGTGCCAGCAGTCCCCCCTTGGGGCGGCCCCAAGAGACCCAGTACTTC.

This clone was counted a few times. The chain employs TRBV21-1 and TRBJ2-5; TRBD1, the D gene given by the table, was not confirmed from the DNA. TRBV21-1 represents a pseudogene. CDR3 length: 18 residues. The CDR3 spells CASTGPQDRVPHQETQYF. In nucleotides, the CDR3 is TGTGCCAGCACCGGACCGCAAGACAGGGTTCCCCACCAAGAGACCCAGTACTTC.

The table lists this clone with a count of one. In DNA form, the CDR3 reads TGTGCCATCAGTCGGACTCCCGCCGAGCAGTACTTC. Translation gives CAISRTPAEQYF. The V gene is TRBV10-3, the J gene TRBJ2-7; the D gene is possibly TRBD2 (5 bases). Germline V lookup: CDR1 ENHRY, CDR2 SYGVKD. V dropped 5 bases and J dropped 6 bases, with 11 bases sitting between them. This CDR3 is built from 12 residues.

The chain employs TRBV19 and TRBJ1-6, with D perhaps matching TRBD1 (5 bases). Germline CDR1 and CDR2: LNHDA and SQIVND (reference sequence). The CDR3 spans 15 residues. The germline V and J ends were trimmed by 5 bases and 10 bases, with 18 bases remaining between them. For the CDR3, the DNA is TGTGCCAGTAGTCCCCGGGGGGGTCCTTGGTCACCCCTCCACTTT. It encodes CASSPRGGPWSPLHF.

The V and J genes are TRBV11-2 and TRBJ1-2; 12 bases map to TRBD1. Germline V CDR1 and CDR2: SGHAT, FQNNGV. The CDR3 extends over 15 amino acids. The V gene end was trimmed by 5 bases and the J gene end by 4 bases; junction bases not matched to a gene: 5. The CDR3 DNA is TGTGCCAGCAGCCCGGGACAGGGGGCCTTCTATGGCTACACCTTC. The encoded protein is CASSPGQGAFYGYTF.

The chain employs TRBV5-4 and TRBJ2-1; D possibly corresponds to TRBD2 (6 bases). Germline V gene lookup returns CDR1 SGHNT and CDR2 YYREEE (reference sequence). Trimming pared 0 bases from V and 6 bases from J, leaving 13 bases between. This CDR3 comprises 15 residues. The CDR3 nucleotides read TGTGCCAGCAGCTTGGCGGGGCTAGCGAGCAATGAGCAGTTCTTC. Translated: CASSLAGLASNEQFF.

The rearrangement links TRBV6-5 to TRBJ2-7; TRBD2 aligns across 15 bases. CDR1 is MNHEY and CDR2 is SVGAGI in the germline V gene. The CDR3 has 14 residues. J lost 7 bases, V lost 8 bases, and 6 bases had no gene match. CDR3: CASLGTSGGWEQYF. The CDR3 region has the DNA TGTGCCAGCCTTGGGACTAGCGGGGGGTGGGAGCAGTACTTC.

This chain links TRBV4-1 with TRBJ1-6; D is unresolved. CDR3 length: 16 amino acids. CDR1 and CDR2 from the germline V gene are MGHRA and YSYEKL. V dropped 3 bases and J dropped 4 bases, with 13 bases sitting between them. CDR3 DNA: TGCGCCAGCAGCCAGCCTTTAAACTGGTATAATTCACCCCTCCACTTT. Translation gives CASSQPLNWYNSPLHF.

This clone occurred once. This chain's CDR3 is CASSPPAQVSPFYEQYF. CDR3 sequence (DNA): TGTGCCAGCTCACCCCCGGCACAGGTATCCCCTTTTTACGAGCAGTACTTC. V is TRBV18 and J is TRBJ2-7; D is perhaps TRBD1 (5 bases). CDR1 and CDR2 (germline): KGHSH, LQKENI. Deletions cut 3 bases from V and 4 bases from J, with 22 bases between. The CDR3 is made up of 17 amino acids.

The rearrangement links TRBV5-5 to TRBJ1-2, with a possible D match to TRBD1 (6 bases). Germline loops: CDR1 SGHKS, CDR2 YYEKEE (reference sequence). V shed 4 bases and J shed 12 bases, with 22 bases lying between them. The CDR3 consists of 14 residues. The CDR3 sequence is CASSPRGGDTPHTF. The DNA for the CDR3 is TGTGCCAGCAGCCCTCGTGGGGGGGACACCCCTCACACCTTC.

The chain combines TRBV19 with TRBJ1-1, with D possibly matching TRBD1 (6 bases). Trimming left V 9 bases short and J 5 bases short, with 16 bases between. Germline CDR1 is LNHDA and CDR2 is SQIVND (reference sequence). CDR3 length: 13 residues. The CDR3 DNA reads TGTGCCAGCGCCGCTGGGCAGGGGACTGAAGCTTTCTTT. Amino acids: CASAAGQGTEAFF.

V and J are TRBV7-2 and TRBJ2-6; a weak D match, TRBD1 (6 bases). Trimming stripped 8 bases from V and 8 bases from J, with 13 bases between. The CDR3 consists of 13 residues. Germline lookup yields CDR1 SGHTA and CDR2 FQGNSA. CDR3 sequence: CASGQRGTNVLTF. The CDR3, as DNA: TGTGCCAGCGGACAAAGGGGGACCAACGTCCTGACTTTC.